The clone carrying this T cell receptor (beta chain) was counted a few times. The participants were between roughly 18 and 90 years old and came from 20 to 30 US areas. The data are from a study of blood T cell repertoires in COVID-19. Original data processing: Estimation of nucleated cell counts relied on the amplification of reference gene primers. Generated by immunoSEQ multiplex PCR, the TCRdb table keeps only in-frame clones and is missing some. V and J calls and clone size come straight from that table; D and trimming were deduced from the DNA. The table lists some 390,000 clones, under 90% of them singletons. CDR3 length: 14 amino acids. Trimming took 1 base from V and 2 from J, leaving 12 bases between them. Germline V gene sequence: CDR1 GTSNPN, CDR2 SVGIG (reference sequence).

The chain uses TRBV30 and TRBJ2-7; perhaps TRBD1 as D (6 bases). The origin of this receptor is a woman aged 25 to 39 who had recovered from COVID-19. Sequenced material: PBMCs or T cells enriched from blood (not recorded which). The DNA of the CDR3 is TGTGCCTGGAGTGGGAGAGGGGGACCCTACGAGCAGTACTTC. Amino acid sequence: CAWSGRGGPYEQYF.